This T cell receptor (beta chain) came from a study of blood T cells in healthy people across ages. A J-beta primer mix and a sample-barcoded 5' primer were used in a second PCR of about 6 to 12 cycles. A single record per CDR3 protein comes from TCRdb applying MiXCR to the 5' RACE reads. The table has approximately 790,000 distinct CDR3 sequences, roughly 60% seen once. The donors, all healthy, were Caucasians living in Russia, aged 6 to 90. This CDR3 is 13 amino acids long. The V end lost 10 bases, the J end lost 3 bases, and 15 bases lay between the germline ends. CDR1 is ENHRY, CDR2 SYGVKD, per germline.

The sequenced sample consisted of blood. This clonotype was sampled from a man in his thirties or forties in good health. The rearrangement links TRBV10-3 to TRBJ2-5, with no clear D. The CDR3 is CATALQEKETQYF. CDR3 in DNA: TGTGCCACCGCACTCCAGGAGAAAGAGACCCAGTACTTC.